The clone carrying this T cell receptor (beta chain) was detected ten times or more. The sample comes from a study of human T cells and chemical hapten exposure. Each CDR3 protein is one row after TCRdb ran MiXCR on the RACE reads. In the table there are under 450,000 distinct CDR3 sequences, around 4.8% of which are singletons. Time point meaning: patch test 1, 2 weeks after DPC sensitization. Treatment specified: therapeutic diphenylcyclopropenone sensitization with weekly scalp DPC. The CDR3 length is 13 residues. Looked up from germline, CDR1 is SQVTM and CDR2 is ANQGSEA. The germline V and J ends were trimmed by 1 base and 1 base, with 7 bases remaining between them.

Sequencing used whole blood, obtained in connection with sensitization to the hapten diphenylcyclopropenone (DPC). The sequence was collected from a woman aged 45-60 years with alopecia areata. Some clones in this sample may be carry-over from other donors' samples. V gene TRBV29-1 combines with J gene TRBJ2-5, with D perhaps TRBD2 (5 bases). Here the CDR3 reads CSVEGGSQETQYF. The DNA for the CDR3 is TGCAGCGTTGAAGGAGGGAGCCAAGAGACCCAGTACTTC. The entire variable domain, with the rest obtained from reference TRBV29-1 and TRBJ2-5, is as follows: SAVISQKPSRDICQRGTSLTIQCQVDSQVTMMFWYRQQPGQSLTLIATANQGSEATYESGFVIDKFPISRPNLTFSTLTVSNMSPEDSSIYLCSVEGGSQETQYFGPGTRLLVL.